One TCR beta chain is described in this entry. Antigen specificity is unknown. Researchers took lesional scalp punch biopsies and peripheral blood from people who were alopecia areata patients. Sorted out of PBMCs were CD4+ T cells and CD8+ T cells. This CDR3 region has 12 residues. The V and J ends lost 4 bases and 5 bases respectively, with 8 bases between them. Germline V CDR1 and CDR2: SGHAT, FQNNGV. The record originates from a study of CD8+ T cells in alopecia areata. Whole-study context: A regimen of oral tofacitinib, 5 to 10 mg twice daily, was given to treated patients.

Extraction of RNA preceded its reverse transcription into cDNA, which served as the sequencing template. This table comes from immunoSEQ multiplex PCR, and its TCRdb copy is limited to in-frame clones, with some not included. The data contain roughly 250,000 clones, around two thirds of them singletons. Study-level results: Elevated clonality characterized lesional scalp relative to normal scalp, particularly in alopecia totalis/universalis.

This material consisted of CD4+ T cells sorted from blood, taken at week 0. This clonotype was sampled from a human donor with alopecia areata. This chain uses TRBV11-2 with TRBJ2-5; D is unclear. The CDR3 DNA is TGTGCCAGCAGCTCCCTGCGGGAGACCCAGTACTTC. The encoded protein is CASSSLRETQYF.